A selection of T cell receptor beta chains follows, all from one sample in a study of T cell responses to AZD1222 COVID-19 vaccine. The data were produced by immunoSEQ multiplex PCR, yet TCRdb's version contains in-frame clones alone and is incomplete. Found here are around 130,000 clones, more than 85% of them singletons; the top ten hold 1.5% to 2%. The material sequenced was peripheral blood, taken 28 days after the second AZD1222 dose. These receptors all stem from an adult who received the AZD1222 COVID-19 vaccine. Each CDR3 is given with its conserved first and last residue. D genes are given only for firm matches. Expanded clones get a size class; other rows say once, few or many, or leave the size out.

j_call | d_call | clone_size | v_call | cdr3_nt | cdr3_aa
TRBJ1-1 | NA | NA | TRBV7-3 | TGTGCCAGCAGCCGTTCGGGGGCCAGGGGCACTGAAGCTTTCTTT | CASSRSGARGTEAFF
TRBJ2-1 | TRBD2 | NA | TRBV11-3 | TGTGCCAGCAGCACTAGCGGGAGGATCGACAATGAGCAGTTCTTC | CASSTSGRIDNEQFF
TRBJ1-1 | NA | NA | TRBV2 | TGTGCCAGCAGTCCGGGGCTGAACACTGAAGCTTTCTTT | CASSPGLNTEAFF
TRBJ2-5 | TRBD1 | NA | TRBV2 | TGTGCCAGTAAGGGACAGGAGGTCGGAGAGACCCAGTACTTC | CASKGQEVGETQYF
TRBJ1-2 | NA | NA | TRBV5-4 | TGTGCCAGCAGGACGGGCTCAGATACCTATGGCTACACCTTC | CASRTGSDTYGYTF
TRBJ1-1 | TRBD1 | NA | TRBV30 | TGTGCCTCTAATGCGGGACAGTTGAACACTGAAGCTTTCTTT | CASNAGQLNTEAFF
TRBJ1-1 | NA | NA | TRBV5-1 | TGCGCCAGCAGCTTCGCAGGACGAAGCACTGAAGCTTTCTTT | CASSFAGRSTEAFF
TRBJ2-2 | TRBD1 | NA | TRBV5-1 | TGCGCCAGCAGCTGGGACAGCCTCGGGACCGGGGAGCTGTTTTTT | CASSWDSLGTGELFF
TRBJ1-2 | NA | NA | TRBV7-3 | TGTGCCAGCAGCGCGGTCGGGGATGGCTACACCTTC | CASSAVGDGYTF
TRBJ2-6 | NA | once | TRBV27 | TGTGCCAGCAGGGACGTTTCTGGGGCCAACGTCCTGACTTTC | CASRDVSGANVLTF
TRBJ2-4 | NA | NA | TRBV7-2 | TGTGCCAGCAGCTCCATAGCCAAAAACATTCAGTACTTC | CASSSIAKNIQYF
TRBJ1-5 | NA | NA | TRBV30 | TGTGCCTGGAGTGCCCCGTCTCAGCCCCAGCATTTT | CAWSAPSQPQHF
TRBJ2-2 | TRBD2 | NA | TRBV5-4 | TGTGCCAGCAGCTTGGGCCCGGGACCCGGCGGGGGTGCCGGGGAGCTGTTTTTT | CASSLGPGPGGGAGELFF
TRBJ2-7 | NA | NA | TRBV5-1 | TGCGCCAGCACCACAGGGCCTTACCCCTACGAGCAGTACTTC | CASTTGPYPYEQYF
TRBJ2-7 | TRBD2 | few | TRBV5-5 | TGTGCCAGCAGCTTGGAGCTAGCGGGCCCCGAGCAGTACTTC | CASSLELAGPEQYF
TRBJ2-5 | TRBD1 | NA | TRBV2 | TGTGCCAGCAGGCAGGGGGCAGGAGAGACCCAGTACTTC | CASRQGAGETQYF
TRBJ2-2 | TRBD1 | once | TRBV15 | TGTGCCACCAGCCAGGGGGCCACCGGGGAGCTGTTTTTT | CATSQGATGELFF
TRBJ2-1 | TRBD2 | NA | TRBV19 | TGTGCCAGTAGTATTGACGGGGGGGCCTACAATGAGCAGTTCTTC | CASSIDGGAYNEQFF
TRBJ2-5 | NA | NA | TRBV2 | TGTGCCAGCAGTTCTACTAGTTCCGCAGAGACCCAGTACTTC | CASSSTSSAETQYF
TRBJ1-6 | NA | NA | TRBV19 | TGTGCCAGTAGTGGGCTACATGGTTCACCCCTCCACTTT | CASSGLHGSPLHF
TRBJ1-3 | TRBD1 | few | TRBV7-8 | TGTGCCAGCAGCTTAAACCCAGGGGGCTTCTCTGGAAACACCATATATTTT | CASSLNPGGFSGNTIYF
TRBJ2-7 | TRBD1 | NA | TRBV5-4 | TGTGCCAGCAGCTGGGACAGCTCCTACGAGCAGTACTTC | CASSWDSSYEQYF
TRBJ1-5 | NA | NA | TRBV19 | TGTGCCAGTAGTTTACAAGAAGATCAGCCCCAGCATTTT | CASSLQEDQPQHF
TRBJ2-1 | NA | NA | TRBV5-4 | TGTGCCAGCAGCCCGCGGGACAGACACAATGAGCAGTTCTTC | CASSPRDRHNEQFF
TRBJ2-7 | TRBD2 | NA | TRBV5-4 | TGTGCCAGCAGACGCGGGGGGCACTACGAGCAGTACTTC | CASRRGGHYEQYF
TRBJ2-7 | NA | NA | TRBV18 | TGTGCCAGCTCACCACCGGGCGGGGGCCGGACCTACGAGCAGTACTTC | CASSPPGGGRTYEQYF
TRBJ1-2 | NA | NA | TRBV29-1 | TGCAGCGTTGGAGTTGAGGTCGGGGACCCTTATGGCTACACCTTC | CSVGVEVGDPYGYTF
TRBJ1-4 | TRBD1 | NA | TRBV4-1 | TGCGCCAGCAGCCAAGATCTAGGGACAGGGTTTGAAAAACTGTTTTTT | CASSQDLGTGFEKLFF
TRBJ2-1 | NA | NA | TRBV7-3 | TGTGCCAGCAGCCCAACTAGGGACGGTGAGCAGTTCTTC | CASSPTRDGEQFF
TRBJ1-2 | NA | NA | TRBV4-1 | TGCGCCAGCAGCCAAGAAGCCCTAACCCCGCGGGGGGAGGGCTACACCTTC | CASSQEALTPRGEGYTF
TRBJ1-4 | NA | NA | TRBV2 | TGTGCCAGCAACCTGGGGATCGGTGAAAAACTGTTTTTT | CASNLGIGEKLFF
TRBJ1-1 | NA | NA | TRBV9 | TGTGCCAGCAGCCCATGGGGGGGTCTCACTGAAGCTTTCTTT | CASSPWGGLTEAFF
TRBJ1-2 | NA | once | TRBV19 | TGTGCCAGTAGCCGCGGGAAATTCTATGGCTACACCTTC | CASSRGKFYGYTF
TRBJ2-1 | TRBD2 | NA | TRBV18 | TGTGCCAGCTCACCTTTAGCGGGGGAGTACAATGAGCAGTTCTTC | CASSPLAGEYNEQFF
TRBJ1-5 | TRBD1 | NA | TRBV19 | TGTGCCAGTAGTGGGACAGGGGGCCTTAGCAATCAGCCCCAGCATTTT | CASSGTGGLSNQPQHF
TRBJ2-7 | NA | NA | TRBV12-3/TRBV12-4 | TGTGCCAGCAGTCCATCCTACGAGCAGTACTTC | CASSPSYEQYF
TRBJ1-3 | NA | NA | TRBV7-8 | TGTGCCAGCAGCGAGGACGGAACCTCTGGAAACACCATATATTTT | CASSEDGTSGNTIYF
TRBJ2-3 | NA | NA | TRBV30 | TGTGCCTGGAGTAGACCGAGTCTCCACCGAGATACGCAGTATTTT | CAWSRPSLHRDTQYF
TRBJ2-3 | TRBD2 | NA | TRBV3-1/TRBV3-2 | TGTGCCAGCAGCCAAGTAGCGGGAGTGGCAGATACGCAGTATTTT | CASSQVAGVADTQYF
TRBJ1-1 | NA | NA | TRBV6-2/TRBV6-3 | TGTGCCAGCAGTTATCTTACAGGTCGGGGGGACACTGAAGCTTTCTTT | CASSYLTGRGDTEAFF
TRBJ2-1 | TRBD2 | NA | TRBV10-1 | TGCGCCAGCAGTGGAGCGGGGGGGAGGAACAATGAGCAGTTCTTC | CASSGAGGRNNEQFF
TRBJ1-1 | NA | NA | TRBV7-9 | TGTGCCAGCAGCCAGGACCCCTGGGCTTTCTTT | CASSQDPWAFF
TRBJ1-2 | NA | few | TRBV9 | TGTGCCAGCAGCGACAGGCTCAGCTACACCTTC | CASSDRLSYTF
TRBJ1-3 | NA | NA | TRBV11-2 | TGTGCCAGCAGCCCAGAGACAGCTTTCTCTGGAAACACCATATATTTT | CASSPETAFSGNTIYF
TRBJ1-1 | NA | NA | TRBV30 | TGTGCCTGGAGCTTGAAGGGCCCCACTATGCAAGCTTTCTTT | CAWSLKGPTMQAFF
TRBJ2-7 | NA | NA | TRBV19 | TGTGCCACCTCTGGGGGGACATACTCCTACGAGCAGTACTTC | CATSGGTYSYEQYF
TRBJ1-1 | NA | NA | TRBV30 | TGTGCCTGGGGGGACGGGAACACTGAAGCTTTCTTT | CAWGDGNTEAFF
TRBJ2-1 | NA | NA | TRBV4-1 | TGCGCCAGCAGCCAAGCAGCCTTGGTTTTTCGGGATCCGAGCTCCTACAATGAGCAGTTCTTC | CASSQAALVFRDPSSYNEQFF
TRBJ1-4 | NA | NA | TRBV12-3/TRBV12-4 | TGTGCCAGCAGAATCTCCCCCGTAGAAAAACTGTTTTTT | CASRISPVEKLFF
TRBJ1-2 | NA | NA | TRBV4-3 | TGCGCCAGCAGCCAAGCCGGGTTCGGGACGGTATTCGGCTACACCTTC | CASSQAGFGTVFGYTF
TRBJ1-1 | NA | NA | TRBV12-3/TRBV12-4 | TGTGCCAGCAGTAACTCAGGAGCCACTGAAGCTTTCTTT | CASSNSGATEAFF
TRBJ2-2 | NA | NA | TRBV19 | TGTGCCAGTAATCTAGGAGGGTATACCGGGGAGCTGTTTTTT | CASNLGGYTGELFF
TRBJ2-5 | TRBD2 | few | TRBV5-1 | TGCGCCAGCAGCCAGGGACTAGCGGGGATTCAAGAGACCCAGTACTTC | CASSQGLAGIQETQYF
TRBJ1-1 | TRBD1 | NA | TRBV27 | TGTGCCAGCAGTTTTAAGGGGGCCCTGTATGAAGCTTTCTTT | CASSFKGALYEAFF